A single sample is the source of the 10 T cell receptor beta chains below, sequenced in a study of T cells after yellow fever vaccination. Using its own MiXCR run on the 5' RACE reads, TCRdb lists one record per CDR3 protein. The data hold roughly 500,000 distinct CDR3 sequences, with 19% observed a single time. The sample in question was PBMCs, obtained 15 days after the yellow fever booster vaccination. The receptors were sampled from a man younger than 45 who received the YFV17D yellow fever vaccine.

This clonotype was seen a few times. DNA for the CDR3: TGTGCCAGCAGTAAACCAACTAGCGGGAGGGCCTACGAGCAGTACTTC. This translates into CASSKPTSGRAYEQYF. V and J are TRBV27 and TRBJ2-7, with 13 bases that match TRBD2. CDR3 length: 16 residues. The V gene's germline CDR1 is MNHEY and CDR2 SMNVEV (reference sequence). J gave up 2 bases and V 5 bases, and 6 bases lay outside the gene matches.

This chain connects TRBV7-2 to TRBJ2-4, with D hard to call. The CDR3 has 12 amino acids. V lost 5 bases to trimming and J lost 8 bases, with 10 bases between them. Germline values: CDR1 SGHTA, CDR2 FQGNSA. Here the CDR3 reads CASSAMSDIQYF. The DNA for the CDR3 is TGTGCCAGCAGCGCTATGTCGGACATTCAGTACTTC.

The rearrangement links TRBV3-1 to TRBJ2-7, with a weak D call TRBD2 (5 bases). With 4 bases removed from V and 2 bases from J, the gap between germline ends came to 15 bases. The CDR3 spans 15 residues. Germline loops: CDR1 LGHDT, CDR2 YNNKEL (reference sequence). The CDR3 DNA follows: TGTGCCAGCAGCCCCTTCGGCGGGCCTACCTACGAGCAGTACTTC. Translated, it gives CASSPFGGPTYEQYF.

This clonotype was observed a handful of times. V gene TRBV19 combines with J gene TRBJ2-3, with 8 bases matching TRBD2. Germline lookup yields CDR1 LNHDA and CDR2 SQIVND (reference sequence). The length of the CDR3 is 14 residues. The J segment lost 3 bases and the V segment lost 8 bases, leaving 7 bases of the junction unmatched. This CDR3 reads CASGLGLETDTQYF. For the CDR3, the DNA is TGTGCCAGTGGATTGGGACTAGAGACAGATACGCAGTATTTT.

This clonotype was detected once. This may stem from a read error, because a much larger clone lies one nucleotide away. The gene calls are TRBV6-5 and TRBJ2-1, with D possibly matching TRBD2 (6 bases). This CDR3 has 10 amino acids. The germline V and J ends were trimmed by 8 bases and 8 bases, with 7 bases remaining between them. Germline V lookup: CDR1 MNHEY, CDR2 SVGAGI. CDR3 coding DNA: TGTGCCAGCGGGGGGTATGAGCAGTTCTTC. Its protein product is CASGGYEQFF.

The CDR3 DNA sequence: TGTGCCAGCAGTCACACTTCCTACGAGCAGTACTTC. Protein sequence: CASSHTSYEQYF. The V gene is TRBV7-9, the J gene TRBJ2-7; D not certain. The CDR3 runs 12 residues. V gave up 6 bases and J gave up 1 base, with 7 bases separating them. Germline CDR1 reads SEHNR; CDR2 reads FQNEAQ (reference sequence).

The sample holds a few counts of this clonotype. This chain connects TRBV7-2 to TRBJ2-7; D remains unclear. The germline CDR1 and CDR2 sequences are SGHTA and FQGNSA. Trimming removed 4 bases from V and 0 bases from J, with 10 bases in between. The CDR3 extends over 14 amino acids. The CDR3 is CASSYLLSSYEQYF. In DNA form, the CDR3 reads TGTGCCAGCAGCTACCTATTGAGCTCCTACGAGCAGTACTTC.

This chain joins TRBV7-8 and TRBJ2-7, with D possibly matching TRBD1 (7 bases). The ends were cut back, 2 bases at V and 2 bases at J, with 22 bases in the middle. The CDR3 sequence is 18 residues long. The germline gives CDR1 SGHVS, CDR2 FQNEAQ. The DNA of the CDR3 is TGTGCCAGCAGCTTAAAAGGACAGGAGGGTTACCACGCCTACGAGCAGTACTTC. This translates into CASSLKGQEGYHAYEQYF.

In this sample, this clonotype turned up a few times. CDR3 coding DNA: TGCAGCGTTGAACTAGGACAGGGGATCTACGAGCAGTACTTC. Translated, it gives CSVELGQGIYEQYF. V is TRBV29-1 and J is TRBJ2-7; 9 nucleotides agree with TRBD1. Losses at the gene ends were 2 bases for V and 3 bases for J; bases not matched to a gene: 5. The CDR3 runs 14 residues. Germline CDR1 and CDR2: SQVTM and ANQGSEA.

The chain uses TRBV5-6 and TRBJ2-7, with TRBD2 identical over 13 bases. The CDR3 covers 16 residues. The V gene end was trimmed by 5 bases and the J gene end by 2 bases; junction bases not matched to a gene: 7. Per germline, CDR1 SGHDT and CDR2 YYEEEE. CDR3: CASSQTGLAGAYEQYF. In nucleotides, the CDR3 is TGTGCCAGCAGTCAAACTGGACTAGCGGGAGCCTACGAGCAGTACTTC.